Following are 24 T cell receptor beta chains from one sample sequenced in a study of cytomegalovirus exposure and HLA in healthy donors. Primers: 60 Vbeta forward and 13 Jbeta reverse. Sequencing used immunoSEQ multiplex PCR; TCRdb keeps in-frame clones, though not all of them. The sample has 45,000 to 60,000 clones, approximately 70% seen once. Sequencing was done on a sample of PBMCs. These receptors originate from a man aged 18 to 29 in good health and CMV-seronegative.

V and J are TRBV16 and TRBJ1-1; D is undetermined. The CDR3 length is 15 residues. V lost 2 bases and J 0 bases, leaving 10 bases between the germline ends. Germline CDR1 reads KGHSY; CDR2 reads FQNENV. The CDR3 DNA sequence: TGTGCCAGCAGCCAAAGGAGGCCCCTGAACACTGAAGCTTTCTTT. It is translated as CASSQRRPLNTEAFF.

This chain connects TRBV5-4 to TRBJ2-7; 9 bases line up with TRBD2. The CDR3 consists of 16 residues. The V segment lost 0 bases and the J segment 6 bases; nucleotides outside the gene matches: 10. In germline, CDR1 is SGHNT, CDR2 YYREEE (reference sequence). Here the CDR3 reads CASSLALGGGRGEQYF. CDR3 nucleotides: TGTGCCAGCAGCTTGGCTCTAGGAGGCGGGAGGGGCGAGCAGTACTTC. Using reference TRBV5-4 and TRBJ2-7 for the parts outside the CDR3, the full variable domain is ETGVTQSPTHLIKTRGQQVTLRCSSQSGHNTVSWYQQALGQGPQFIFQYYREEENGRGNFPPRFSGLQFPNYSSELNVNALELDDSALYLCASSLALGGGRGEQYFGPGTRLTVT.

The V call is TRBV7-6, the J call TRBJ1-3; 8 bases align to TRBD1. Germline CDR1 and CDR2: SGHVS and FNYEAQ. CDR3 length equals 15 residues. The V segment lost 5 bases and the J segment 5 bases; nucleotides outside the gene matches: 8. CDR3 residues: CASSILGQGRNTIYF. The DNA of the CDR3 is TGTGCCAGCAGCATACTAGGACAGGGCAGAAACACCATATATTTT.

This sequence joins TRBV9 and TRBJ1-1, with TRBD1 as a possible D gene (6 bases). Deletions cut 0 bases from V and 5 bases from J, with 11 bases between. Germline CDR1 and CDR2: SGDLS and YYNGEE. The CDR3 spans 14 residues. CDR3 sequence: CASSVEGGGTEAFF. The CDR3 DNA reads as TGTGCCAGCAGCGTAGAGGGGGGGGGAACTGAAGCTTTCTTT.

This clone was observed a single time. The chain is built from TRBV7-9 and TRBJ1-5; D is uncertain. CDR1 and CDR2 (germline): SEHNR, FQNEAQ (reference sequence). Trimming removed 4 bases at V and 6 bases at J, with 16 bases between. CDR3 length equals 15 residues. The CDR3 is CASSSIEGGVQPQHF. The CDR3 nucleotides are TGTGCCAGCAGCTCTATAGAGGGCGGCGTTCAGCCCCAGCATTTT.

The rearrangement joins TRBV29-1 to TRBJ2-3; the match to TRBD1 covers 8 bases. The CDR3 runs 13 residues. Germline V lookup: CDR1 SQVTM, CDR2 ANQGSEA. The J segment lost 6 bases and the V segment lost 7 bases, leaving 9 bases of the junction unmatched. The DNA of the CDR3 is TGCAGCGCCAGGGCAGGGGGCTATGATACGCAGTATTTT. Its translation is CSARAGGYDTQYF.

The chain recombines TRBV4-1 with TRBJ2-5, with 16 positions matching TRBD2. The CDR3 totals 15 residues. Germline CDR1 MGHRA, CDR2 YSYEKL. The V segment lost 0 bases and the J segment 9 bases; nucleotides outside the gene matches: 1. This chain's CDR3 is CASSQDGTSGRAQYF. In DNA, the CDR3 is TGCGCCAGCAGCCAAGATGGGACTAGCGGGAGGGCCCAGTACTTC.

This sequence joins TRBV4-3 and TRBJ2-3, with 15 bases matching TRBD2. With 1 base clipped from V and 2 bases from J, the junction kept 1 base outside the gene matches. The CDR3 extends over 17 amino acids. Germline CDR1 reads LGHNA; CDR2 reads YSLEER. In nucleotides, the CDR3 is TGCGCCAGCAGCCAAGGGACTAGCGGGAGGGCCACAGATACGCAGTATTTT. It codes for CASSQGTSGRATDTQYF.

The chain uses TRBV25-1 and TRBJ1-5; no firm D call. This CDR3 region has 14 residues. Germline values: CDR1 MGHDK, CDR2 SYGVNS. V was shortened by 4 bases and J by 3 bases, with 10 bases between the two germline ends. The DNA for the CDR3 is TGTGCCAGCAGTGCAGGATCCTTCAATCAGCCCCAGCATTTT. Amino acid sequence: CASSAGSFNQPQHF.

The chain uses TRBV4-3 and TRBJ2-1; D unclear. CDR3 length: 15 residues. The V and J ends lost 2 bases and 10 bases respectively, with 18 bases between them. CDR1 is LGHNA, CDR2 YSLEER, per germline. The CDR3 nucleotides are TGCGCCAGCAGCCAAAGACCATATAGCAACACCGAGCAGTTCTTC. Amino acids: CASSQRPYSNTEQFF.

This CDR3 reads CASAPQGGSYEQYF. CDR3 in DNA: TGCGCCAGCGCCCCCCAGGGTGGTTCCTACGAGCAGTACTTC. This chain connects TRBV5-1 to TRBJ2-7; D may be TRBD1 (5 bases). CDR1 is SGHRS and CDR2 is YFSETQ in the germline V gene. This CDR3 has 14 amino acids. Trimming removed 7 bases at V and 1 base at J, with 15 bases between.

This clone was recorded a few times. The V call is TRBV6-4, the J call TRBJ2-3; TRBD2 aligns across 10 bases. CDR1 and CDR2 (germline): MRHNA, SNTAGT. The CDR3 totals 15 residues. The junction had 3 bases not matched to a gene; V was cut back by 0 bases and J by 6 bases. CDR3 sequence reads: CASSDSGLAEDTQYF. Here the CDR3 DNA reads TGTGCCAGCAGTGACTCAGGACTAGCGGAGGATACGCAGTATTTT.

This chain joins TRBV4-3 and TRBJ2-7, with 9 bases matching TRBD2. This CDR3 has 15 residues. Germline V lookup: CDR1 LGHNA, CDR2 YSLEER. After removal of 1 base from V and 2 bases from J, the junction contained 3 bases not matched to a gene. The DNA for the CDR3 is TGCGCCAGCAGCCAAGGACTAGCGGATACCTACGAGCAGTACTTC. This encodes CASSQGLADTYEQYF.

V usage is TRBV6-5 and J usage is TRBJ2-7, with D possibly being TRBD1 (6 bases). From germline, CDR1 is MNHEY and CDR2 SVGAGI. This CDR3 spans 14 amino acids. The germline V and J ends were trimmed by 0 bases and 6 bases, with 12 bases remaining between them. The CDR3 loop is CASSYSRGPFEQYF. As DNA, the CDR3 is TGTGCCAGCAGTTACTCCAGGGGTCCCTTCGAGCAGTACTTC.

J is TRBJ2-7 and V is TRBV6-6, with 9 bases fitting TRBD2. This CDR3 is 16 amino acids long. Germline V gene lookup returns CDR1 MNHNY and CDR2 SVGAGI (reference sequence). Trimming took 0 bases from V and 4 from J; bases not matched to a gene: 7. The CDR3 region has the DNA TGTGCCAGCAGTTACTCCGGCGGGAGGGCCAGTTACGAGCAGTACTTC. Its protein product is CASSYSGGRASYEQYF.

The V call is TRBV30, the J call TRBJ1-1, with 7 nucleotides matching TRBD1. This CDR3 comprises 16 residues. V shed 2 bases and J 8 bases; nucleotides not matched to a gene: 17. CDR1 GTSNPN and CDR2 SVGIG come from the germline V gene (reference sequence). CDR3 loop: CAWSPPARGAFVEAFF. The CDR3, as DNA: TGTGCCTGGAGTCCACCCGCCAGGGGGGCCTTTGTGGAAGCTTTCTTT.

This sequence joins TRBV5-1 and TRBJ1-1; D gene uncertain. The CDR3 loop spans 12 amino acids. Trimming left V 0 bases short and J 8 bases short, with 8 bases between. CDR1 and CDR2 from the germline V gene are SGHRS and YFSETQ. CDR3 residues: CASSLAGREAFF. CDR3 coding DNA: TGCGCCAGCAGCTTGGCTGGCAGAGAAGCTTTCTTT.

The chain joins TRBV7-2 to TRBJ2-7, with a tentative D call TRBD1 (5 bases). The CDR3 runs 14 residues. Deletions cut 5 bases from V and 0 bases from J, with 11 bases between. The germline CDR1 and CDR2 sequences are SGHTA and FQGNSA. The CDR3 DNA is TGTGCCAGCAGCCCACGTACAGGCTCCTACGAGCAGTACTTC. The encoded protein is CASSPRTGSYEQYF.

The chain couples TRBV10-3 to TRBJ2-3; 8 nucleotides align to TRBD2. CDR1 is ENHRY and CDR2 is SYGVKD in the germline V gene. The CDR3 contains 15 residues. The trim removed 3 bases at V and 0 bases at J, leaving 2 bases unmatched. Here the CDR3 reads CAISDKRESTDTQYF. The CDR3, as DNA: TGTGCCATCAGTGATAAGCGGGAGAGCACAGATACGCAGTATTTT.

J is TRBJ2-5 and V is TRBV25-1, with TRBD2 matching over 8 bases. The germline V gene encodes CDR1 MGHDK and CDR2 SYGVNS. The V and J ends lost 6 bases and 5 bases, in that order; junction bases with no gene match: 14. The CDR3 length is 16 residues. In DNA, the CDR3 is TGTGCCAGCAGCCTCTCGGGGGGGATAGGTGGGGAGACCCAGTACTTC. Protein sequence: CASSLSGGIGGETQYF.

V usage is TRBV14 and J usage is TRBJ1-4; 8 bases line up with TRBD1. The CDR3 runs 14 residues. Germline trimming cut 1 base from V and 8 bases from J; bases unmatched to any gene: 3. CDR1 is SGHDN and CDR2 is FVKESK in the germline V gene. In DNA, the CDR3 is TGTGCCAGCAGCCAAGGGACAGGGCGGGAAAAACTGTTTTTT. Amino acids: CASSQGTGREKLFF.

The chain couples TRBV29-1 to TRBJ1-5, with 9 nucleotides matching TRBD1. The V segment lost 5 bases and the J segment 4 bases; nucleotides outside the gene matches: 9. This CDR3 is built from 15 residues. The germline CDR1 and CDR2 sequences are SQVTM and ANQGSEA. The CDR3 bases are TGCAGCGTTCAAGCCGGGACAGGGAGTAATCAGCCCCAGCATTTT. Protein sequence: CSVQAGTGSNQPQHF.

The CDR3 region has the DNA TGTGCCAGCAGTGTTGATCTGGGGGCAAGCAATCAGCCCCAGCATTTT. It codes for CASSVDLGASNQPQHF. The chain has TRBV2 and TRBJ1-5, with a possible D match to TRBD1 (6 bases). The V end was cut by 4 bases, the J end by 1 base, with 14 bases between. This CDR3 contains 16 residues. The germline V gene has CDR1 SNHLY and CDR2 FYNNEI.

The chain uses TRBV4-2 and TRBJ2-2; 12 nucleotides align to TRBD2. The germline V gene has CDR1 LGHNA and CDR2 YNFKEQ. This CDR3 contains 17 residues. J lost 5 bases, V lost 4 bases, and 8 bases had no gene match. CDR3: CASSPGGLAGPTGELFF. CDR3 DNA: TGTGCCAGCAGCCCCGGCGGACTAGCGGGGCCAACCGGGGAGCTGTTTTTT.